A selection of T cell receptor beta chains follows, all from one sample in a study of spatial heterogeneity in lung cancer. Using its own MiXCR run on the 5' RACE reads, TCRdb lists one record per CDR3 protein. The sample records about 100,000 distinct CDR3 sequences, approximately 4.7% being singletons. This specimen was lung tumor tissue, taken at surgery. The receptors stem from a male donor with early-stage non-small cell lung cancer. Each CDR3 is given with its conserved first and last residue. D genes are given only for firm matches. Size tells how often a clone was seen (once, few, many) or the class of an expanded clone, and some rows leave it out.

J	V	D	size	DNA	CDR3
TRBJ2-3	TRBV20-1	TRBD2	many	TGCAGTGCTAGAGAACCTAGCGGGGATACGCAGTATTTT	CSAREPSGDTQYF
TRBJ2-4	TRBV28	.	few	TGTGCCAGCTCCCTGGAGGGAACCAAAAACATTCAGTACTTC	CASSLEGTKNIQYF
TRBJ2-5	TRBV27	.	many	TGTGCCAGCAGTTTTCGGGGTACCCAAGAGACCCAGTACTTC	CASSFRGTQETQYF
TRBJ2-3	TRBV9	.	many	TGTGCCAGCAGCGTATTAGGAGATACGCAGTATTTT	CASSVLGDTQYF
TRBJ2-3	TRBV28	.	many	TGTGCCAGCAGCCGAAGCCCCGCAGATACGCAGTATTTT	CASSRSPADTQYF
TRBJ2-1	TRBV28	.	.	TGTGCCAGCAGTCTCCCGGGACTCCGGGTTAGTGAGCAGTTCTTC	CASSLPGLRVSEQFF
TRBJ2-2	TRBV20-1	TRBD2	.	TGCAGTGCGGGACTAGCCGTCGGCACCGGGGAGCTGTTTTTT	CSAGLAVGTGELFF
TRBJ2-2	TRBV30	.	.	TGTGCCTGGAGTCCCACCCGAGTCGGGGAGCTGTTTTTT	CAWSPTRVGELFF
TRBJ2-3	TRBV5-5	.	many	TGTGCCAGCAGCTTACGGGAGTTGGAAGATACGCAGTATTTT	CASSLRELEDTQYF
TRBJ2-7	TRBV4-1	.	many	TGCGCCAGCAGCCAAGACCAGGACTCCTACGAGCAGTACTTC	CASSQDQDSYEQYF
TRBJ2-3	TRBV6-5	.	.	TGTGCCAGCAGACACTCGCAAGGAGATACGCAGTATTTT	CASRHSQGDTQYF
TRBJ1-6	TRBV5-4	TRBD1	many	TGTGCCAGCAGTCCCGGGACAGGCCAGTCACCCCTCCACTTT	CASSPGTGQSPLHF
TRBJ2-3	TRBV9	.	many	TGTGCCAGCAGCGTCGGCAGCGGCCCAGATACGCAGTATTTT	CASSVGSGPDTQYF
TRBJ2-7	TRBV6-5	.	many	TGTGCCAGCAGTTATGGGGTGGAGCAGTACTTC	CASSYGVEQYF
TRBJ1-3	TRBV3-1	.	many	TGTGCCAGCAGCCATGAACAGTACTCTGGAAACACCATATATTTT	CASSHEQYSGNTIYF
TRBJ2-7	TRBV28	TRBD1	many	TGTGCCAGCAGTTTGGGCCCCATCGGGACAGGGTTTTACGAGCAGTACTTC	CASSLGPIGTGFYEQYF
TRBJ1-4	TRBV29-1	TRBD1	many	TGCAGCGCCAAAGGGACAGGGACTGAAAAACTGTTTTTT	CSAKGTGTEKLFF
TRBJ2-1	TRBV24-1	.	few	TGTGCCACCAGAGGGGGAGCCTACAATGAGCAGTTCTTC	CATRGGAYNEQFF
TRBJ2-1	TRBV29-1	.	many	TGCAGCGTTGAAGGGGACGGGAAATCCTACAATGAGCAGTTCTTC	CSVEGDGKSYNEQFF
TRBJ1-5	TRBV10-3	TRBD1	.	TGTGCCACCTCGGGACAGAATAGCAATCAGCCCCAGCATTTT	CATSGQNSNQPQHF
TRBJ2-1	TRBV5-1	TRBD1	many	TGCGCCAGCAGCATGCAGGGGGCGCAGGAGCAGTTCTTC	CASSMQGAQEQFF
TRBJ2-3	TRBV29-1	.	many	TGCAGCGTTGTCTGGGGCACAGATACGCAGTATTTT	CSVVWGTDTQYF
TRBJ1-6	TRBV4-1	.	few	TGCGCCAGCAGCCAAGCGGCGGGGGCCGACTCTGGGGCTGGCACCCTCCACTTT	CASSQAAGADSGAGTLHF
TRBJ2-3	TRBV7-9	TRBD2	many	TGTGCCAGCAGCTTCCCACTAGCGGGAGCCCTCACAGATACGCAGTATTTT	CASSFPLAGALTDTQYF
TRBJ2-3	TRBV29-1	.	many	TGCAGCGTTCCTCGCAGCGGAGATCCCACAGATACGCAGTATTTT	CSVPRSGDPTDTQYF
TRBJ2-1	TRBV4-1	TRBD1	many	TGCGCCAGCAGCCAATCCGCCGGGACAGGAAACAATGAGCAGTTCTTC	CASSQSAGTGNNEQFF
TRBJ2-7	TRBV30	TRBD2	few	TGTGCCTGGAGTGATTACGCGACGGGAGGCCCCTACGAGCAGTACTTC	CAWSDYATGGPYEQYF
TRBJ1-2	TRBV12-3/TRBV12-4	.	many	TGTGCCAGCAGTATAAGCCGACAAGCCTATGGCTACACCTTC	CASSISRQAYGYTF
TRBJ1-5	TRBV6-2/TRBV6-3	TRBD1	few	TGTGCCAGCAGTACCCGGACAGGGGTTAGCAATCAGCCCCAGCATTTT	CASSTRTGVSNQPQHF
TRBJ2-3	TRBV4-1	.	few	TGCGCCAGCAGCCAAATCGTTCTGAGTCCAAACCCAGACCCTACCTTTACAGATACGCAGTATTTT	CASSQIVLSPNPDPTFTDTQYF
TRBJ2-2	TRBV7-2	.	many	TGTGCCAGCAGCTTAGCGGACGGGACATACACCGGGGAGCTGTTTTTT	CASSLADGTYTGELFF
TRBJ2-2	TRBV2	.	many	TGTGCCAGCACCCTTGAGGTTCAGGCCGGGGAGCTGTTTTTT	CASTLEVQAGELFF
TRBJ1-4	TRBV18	TRBD1	many	TGTGCCAGCTCACCCTTCGGGACAGGGAATGAAAAACTGTTTTTT	CASSPFGTGNEKLFF
TRBJ2-7	TRBV19	TRBD1	.	TGTGCCAGCACACCCGGGACAGGGCCAACCTACGAGCAGTACTTC	CASTPGTGPTYEQYF
TRBJ2-1	TRBV3-1	TRBD2	many	TGTGCCAGCAGCCAAGAGGGACTAGCGGACTACAATGAGCAGTTCTTC	CASSQEGLADYNEQFF
TRBJ2-1	TRBV18	.	many	TGTGCCAGCTCACCATACAAACAGGGTACCTCCTACAATGAGCAGTTCTTC	CASSPYKQGTSYNEQFF
TRBJ2-5	TRBV6-5	.	.	TGTGCCAGCAGTTACTCGAAACAGATCGGGAAGAAGACCCAGTACTTC	CASSYSKQIGKKTQYF
TRBJ2-1	TRBV18	.	many	TGTGCCAGCTCCACCAAAGGAGCAAACAATGAGCAGTTCTTC	CASSTKGANNEQFF
TRBJ2-5	TRBV3-1	TRBD2	many	TGTGCCAGCAGCCGGGGACTAGCGGGTGATCCAGGTCAAGAGACCCAGTACTTC	CASSRGLAGDPGQETQYF
TRBJ2-7	TRBV9	.	many	TGTGCCAGCAGCGTCTCCCCTTACTACGAGCAGTACTTC	CASSVSPYYEQYF
TRBJ2-3	TRBV3-1	.	.	TGTGCCAGCAGCCAAGGTCCCGGGGCTCAGGGGGATACGCAGTATTTT	CASSQGPGAQGDTQYF
TRBJ2-4	TRBV27	.	many	TGTGCCAGCAGTTTATCCCAGGGCAACATTCAGTACTTC	CASSLSQGNIQYF
TRBJ2-7	TRBV7-9	TRBD2	many	TGTGCCAGCAGCTTAATCTGGCGGGAGGGCCCCTACGAGCAGTACTTC	CASSLIWREGPYEQYF
TRBJ1-5	TRBV20-1	.	many	TGCAGTGCTAGAGAGGAATCCGTGGGCCCCCAGCATTTT	CSAREESVGPQHF
TRBJ2-1	TRBV3-1	TRBD1	.	TGTGCCAGCAGCCAAGAGTTCCAGGGGGCGTTTGATGAGCAGTTCTTC	CASSQEFQGAFDEQFF
TRBJ2-5	TRBV18	.	many	TGTGCCAGCTCACCTTCCCAGATCCAAGAGACCCAGTACTTC	CASSPSQIQETQYF
TRBJ1-5	TRBV20-1	.	many	TGCAGTGCTAGGGGTGTGGGGGTCAATCAGCCCCAGCATTTT	CSARGVGVNQPQHF
TRBJ1-1	TRBV10-3	.	many	TGTGCCATCAGTCCCCAATCAAGAGGAGTACAGGATTTT	CAISPQSRGVQDF
TRBJ1-4	TRBV12-3/TRBV12-4	TRBD1	many	TGTGCCAGCAGTTCGGACAGGGGAGAAAAACTGTTTTTT	CASSSDRGEKLFF
TRBJ1-4	TRBV6-5	TRBD1	many	TGTGCCAGCAGTTACTCGATGACCGGGACAGCCGAAAAACTGTTTTTT	CASSYSMTGTAEKLFF
TRBJ1-6	TRBV2	.	.	TGTGCCAGCAGTGAATCTGTAGCCTATAATTCACCACTCCACTTT	CASSESVAYNSPLHF
TRBJ2-7	TRBV5-1	.	.	TGCGCCAGCAGTGGAGGGCAGGGGACGTGGGAGCAGTACTTC	CASSGGQGTWEQYF
TRBJ1-5	TRBV6-2/TRBV6-3	TRBD1	many	TGTGCCAGCAGTCCGGTCGACAGGGAGGGGGCTAATCAGCCCCAGCATTTT	CASSPVDREGANQPQHF
TRBJ2-5	TRBV20-1	.	many	TGCAGTGCTAGGGGGGAAGAGACCCAGTACTTC	CSARGEETQYF
TRBJ1-2	TRBV12-3/TRBV12-4	.	few	TGTGCCAGCAGTAGACAGGTGTATGGCTACACCTTC	CASSRQVYGYTF